Listed below are T cell receptor beta chains from one sample, sequenced in a study of blood T cell repertoires in COVID-19. Measured with immunoSEQ multiplex PCR; TCRdb has only the in-frame clones, and not every one. The repertoire includes approximately 170,000 clones, 70% to 90% of them detected once, and roughly 8% sits in the top ten. Sequencing was performed on peripheral blood. The receptors here all came from a man aged 40-49 years who had recovered from COVID-19. CDR3s include the opening cysteine and the closing phenylalanine or tryptophan.

V	J	CDR3
TRBV10-3	TRBJ2-5	CAISETGGWETQYF
TRBV27	TRBJ1-2	CARNRDRPNYGYTF
TRBV6-5	TRBJ2-3	CASRETGFKDTQYF
TRBV24-1	TRBJ2-1	CATGTGTYNEQFF
TRBV6-1	TRBJ2-7	CASSDLPGGVYEQYF
TRBV7-9	TRBJ2-1	CASSQARDEQFF
TRBV10-3	TRBJ1-6	CAISRTGYNSPLHF
TRBV30	TRBJ1-5	CAWSGQSNQPQHF
TRBV5-6	TRBJ1-6	CASSPGEVDNSPLHF
TRBV27	TRBJ2-1	CASSPGTATYNEQFF
TRBV7-2	TRBJ2-3	CASSFIGGVDTQYF
TRBV27	TRBJ1-1	CASSLRTVTEAFF
TRBV2	TRBJ2-2	CASSLSGGAIGELFF
TRBV3-1/TRBV3-2	TRBJ2-1	CASSQEVRFYNEQFF
TRBV6-5	TRBJ2-4	CASSSDRERAKNIQYF
TRBV24-1	TRBJ2-2	CATSDSPPGAPNTGELFF
TRBV5-8	TRBJ1-1	CASSLSGTAGNTEAFF
TRBV9	TRBJ1-2	CASSVDSLYGYTF
TRBV5-1	TRBJ1-1	CASSSYGGRNTEAFF
TRBV5-4	TRBJ2-3	CASSLETVTDTQYF
TRBV7-9	TRBJ1-1	CASSLPPATEAFF
TRBV29-1	TRBJ1-1	CSVERTGSNTEAFF
TRBV15	TRBJ2-1	CATSRDKDKTSGSYNEQFF